One sample yielded the 21 T cell receptor beta chains listed below, sequenced in a study of T-cell memory formation after mild COVID-19. TCRdb fed the 5' RACE reads into MiXCR, producing one record per CDR3 protein. The sample contains about 180,000 distinct CDR3 sequences, 16% of which appear only once. The sample taken for sequencing was PBMCs or a T cell subset sorted from them (not recorded which). The receptor source for this set is an adult woman who had mild COVID-19 (a few samples of this study predate the infection). Cell type and time point are not known.

V usage is TRBV5-1 and J usage is TRBJ2-7; D call uncertain. Per the germline V gene, CDR1 is SGHRS and CDR2 is YFSETQ. This CDR3 contains 15 residues. V lost 2 bases, J lost 1 base, and 13 bases lay in between. The DNA for the CDR3 is TGCGCCAGCAGCTTCGGGCAGTTAAGTTCCTACGAGCAGTACTTC. It codes for CASSFGQLSSYEQYF.

This clonotype occurred many times. The chain recombines TRBV7-9 with TRBJ2-1, with 10 bases aligning to TRBD2. The CDR3 is 13 residues long. Germline assignment: CDR1 SEHNR and CDR2 FQNEAQ (reference sequence). V was clipped by 5 bases and J by 10 bases; unmatched bases: 5. CDR3 in DNA: TGTGCCAGCAGCCCAATGGGACTAGCGGAGCAGTTCTTC. Its protein is CASSPMGLAEQFF.

There are a few counts of this clonotype. The chain recombines TRBV5-1 with TRBJ1-1, with a possible D match to TRBD1 (5 bases). V was cut by 4 bases and J by 4 bases, with 14 bases left in between. CDR1 is SGHRS and CDR2 is YFSETQ in the germline V gene. This CDR3 is 14 amino acids long. CDR3 amino acids: CASSREEGSTEAFF. The CDR3 region has the DNA TGCGCCAGCAGCCGGGAGGAGGGGAGCACTGAAGCTTTCTTT.

This clonotype turned up a few times. This chain uses TRBV5-6 with TRBJ2-3; the D gene could be TRBD1 or TRBD2 (5 bases each). Germline values: CDR1 SGHDT, CDR2 YYEEEE. The CDR3 sequence is 16 residues long. V dropped 3 bases and J dropped 6 bases, with 20 bases sitting between them. Here the CDR3 DNA reads TGTGCCAGCAGCTGGGGACCGAGAGGCTACAGGGATACGCAGTATTTT. Translating it yields CASSWGPRGYRDTQYF.

A few counts support this clonotype. The chain has TRBV7-3 and TRBJ2-1, with TRBD1 as a possible D gene (6 bases). The ends were cut back, 5 bases at V and 6 bases at J, with 11 bases in the middle. The CDR3 spans 13 residues. Looked up from germline, CDR1 is SGHTA and CDR2 is FQGTGA. The CDR3 sequence: CASSRGQSNEQFF. CDR3 sequence (DNA): TGTGCCAGCAGCCGCGGACAGAGCAATGAGCAGTTCTTC.

The chain joins TRBV7-2 to TRBJ1-4; D call uncertain. The ends were cut back, 0 bases at V and 4 bases at J, with 3 bases in the middle. CDR1 and CDR2 from the germline V gene are SGHTA and FQGNSA. This CDR3 spans 13 amino acids. This CDR3 is CASSLAINEKLFF. CDR3 DNA sequence: TGTGCCAGCAGCTTAGCGATTAATGAAAAACTGTTTTTT.

This rearrangement joins TRBV5-1 to TRBJ2-3; 7 positions match TRBD1. The germline gives CDR1 SGHRS, CDR2 YFSETQ. Trimming took 6 bases from V and 5 from J; bases not matched to a gene: 12. The CDR3 runs 15 residues. The CDR3 spells CASNRQGVRIDTQYF. The CDR3 DNA reads as TGCGCCAGCAACCGACAGGGAGTAAGGATAGATACGCAGTATTTT.

This clonotype came up a few times. The chain employs TRBV6-1 and TRBJ2-5; perhaps TRBD2 as D (5 bases). V lost 5 bases and J 4 bases, leaving 20 bases between the germline ends. From germline, CDR1 is MNHNS and CDR2 SASEGT. The CDR3 has 16 amino acids. DNA for the CDR3: TGTGCCAGCAGTCGTGGACTCCCGGTTGTTCCAGAGACCCAGTACTTC. This codes for CASSRGLPVVPETQYF.

The V call is TRBV29-1, the J call TRBJ2-2; D possibly matches TRBD1 or TRBD2 (5 bases each). The CDR3 totals 13 residues. The germline V gene encodes CDR1 SQVTM and CDR2 ANQGSEA. V dropped 6 bases and J dropped 1 base, with 9 bases sitting between them. The CDR3 bases are TGCAGCGTCCTTGGGGGGAACACCGGGGAGCTGTTTTTT. Its protein is CSVLGGNTGELFF.

This rearrangement joins TRBV12-5 to TRBJ2-3, with 8 bases lining up with TRBD1. With V trimmed by 4 bases and J by 4 bases, 13 bases remained unmatched. Per germline, CDR1 LGHNT and CDR2 FRNRAP. The CDR3 sequence is 17 residues long. CDR3: CASGSADRGSFSDTQYF. The CDR3 region has the DNA TGTGCTAGTGGTTCCGCCGACAGGGGATCGTTTTCAGATACGCAGTATTTT.

The chain has TRBV5-1 and TRBJ1-2; 7 bases align to TRBD1. Germline values: CDR1 SGHRS, CDR2 YFSETQ. The CDR3 contains 14 residues. Trimming cost V 0 bases and J 8 bases; bases outside gene matches: 7. The CDR3 reads CASSLVTGEGGYTF. As DNA, the CDR3 is TGCGCCAGCAGCTTGGTAACAGGGGAGGGCGGCTACACCTTC.

This sequence joins TRBV7-2 and TRBJ1-2, with D possibly being TRBD1 (6 bases). This CDR3 spans 12 amino acids. Trimming left V 7 bases short and J 8 bases short, with 14 bases between. In germline, CDR1 is SGHTA, CDR2 FQGNSA. The CDR3 nucleotides are TGTGCCAGCACCCTCGGAGGGGGGGGCTACACCTTC. Amino acid sequence: CASTLGGGGYTF.

The sample holds a few counts of this clonotype. The rearrangement joins TRBV9 to TRBJ1-1; D is perhaps TRBD1 (6 bases). V shed 0 bases and J shed 5 bases, with 17 bases lying between them. CDR1 is SGDLS, CDR2 YYNGEE, per germline. The length of the CDR3 is 16 residues. For the CDR3, the DNA is TGTGCCAGCAGCGTAGCGGGGGGGGGGCGAGTAACTGAAGCTTTCTTT. Translation: CASSVAGGGRVTEAFF. Looking up the rest from reference TRBV9 and TRBJ1-1 gives the full variable domain: DSGVTQTPKHLITATGQRVTLRCSPRSGDLSVYWYQQSLDQGLQFLIQYYNGEERAKGNILERFSAQQFPDLHSELNLSSLELGDSALYFCASSVAGGGRVTEAFFGQGTRLTVV.

The chain joins TRBV7-2 to TRBJ2-5, with TRBD2 identical over 7 bases. Germline CDR1 reads SGHTA; CDR2 reads FQGNSA. Germline trimming cut 0 bases from V and 2 bases from J; bases unmatched to any gene: 6. The CDR3 spans 16 residues. The CDR3: CASSLAGGLSQETQYF. DNA of the CDR3: TGTGCCAGCAGCTTAGCGGGGGGGTTATCTCAAGAGACCCAGTACTTC.

This clonotype was found a few times. The gene calls are TRBV20-1 and TRBJ2-2; TRBD1 agrees at 7 bases. J lost 7 bases, V lost 0 bases, and 11 bases had no gene match. The CDR3 is made up of 16 amino acids. Germline V CDR1 and CDR2: DFQATT, SNEGSKA (reference sequence). CDR3 in amino acids: CSARDLRQGEGGELFF. CDR3 DNA sequence: TGCAGTGCTAGAGATCTGAGACAGGGCGAAGGCGGGGAGCTGTTTTTT.

This clonotype was counted only a few times. The chain uses TRBV29-1 and TRBJ2-2; tentatively, D is TRBD2 (6 bases). CDR1 and CDR2 (germline): SQVTM, ANQGSEA. Between the trimmed V and J ends, which lost 3 bases and 1 base, there was a span of 9 bases. The CDR3 has 14 residues. CDR3 nucleotide sequence: TGCAGCGTTGAGAAGCGGGTGAACACCGGGGAGCTGTTTTTT. Residues: CSVEKRVNTGELFF.

This clonotype was seen more than once but under ten times. The gene calls are TRBV7-6 and TRBJ2-3; TRBD1 matches 9 bases. With V trimmed by 3 bases and J by 10 bases, 14 bases remained unmatched. This CDR3 region has 16 residues. The germline CDR1 and CDR2 sequences are SGHVS and FNYEAQ. CDR3 coding DNA: TGTGCCAGCAGCTTCCCCGGGACAGGGCTCCCATCGGCGCAGTATTTT. Protein: CASSFPGTGLPSAQYF.

This chain connects TRBV12-3 or TRBV12-4 to TRBJ2-3, with 9 bases that match TRBD2. Trimming removed 3 bases from V and 5 bases from J; junction bases left unmatched: 6. The CDR3 is made up of 15 amino acids. CDR3 region: CASSLGSGGRDTQYF. As DNA, the CDR3 is TGTGCCAGCAGTTTGGGTAGCGGGGGACGAGATACGCAGTATTTT.

CDR3 sequence (DNA): TGCAGTGCTAGAGTCTACGGGGAAGAGACCCAGTACTTC. It encodes CSARVYGEETQYF. V gene TRBV20-1 combines with J gene TRBJ2-5; maybe TRBD2 (5 bases). The V end was cut by 1 base, the J end by 3 bases, with 9 bases between. The germline V gene encodes CDR1 DFQATT and CDR2 SNEGSKA (reference sequence). The CDR3 extends over 13 amino acids.

Only one count was recorded for this clonotype. This chain connects TRBV12-3 or TRBV12-4 to TRBJ2-5; no firm D call. This CDR3 has 13 residues. Trimming removed 2 bases at V and 3 bases at J, with 7 bases between. The CDR3 spells CASSLNGKETQYF. In DNA, the CDR3 is TGTGCCAGCAGTTTAAACGGAAAAGAGACCCAGTACTTC.

This clonotype was found a few times. The chain joins TRBV4-1 to TRBJ2-3; a possible D gene is TRBD1 (6 bases). Trimming shortened V by 0 bases and J by 3 bases, and 16 bases separated the two germline ends. This CDR3 comprises 17 residues. The germline CDR1 and CDR2 sequences are MGHRA and YSYEKL. This CDR3 is CASSQDWQGRGTDTQYF. The CDR3 DNA sequence: TGCGCCAGCAGCCAAGATTGGCAGGGAAGGGGGACAGATACGCAGTATTTT.